What follows are 21 T cell receptor beta chains derived from one specimen sequenced in a study of OX40 agonist ivuxolimab in advanced cancers. Clones were sequenced by immunoSEQ multiplex PCR, and TCRdb holds only the in-frame ones, with some missing. The data hold over 55,000 clones, with about 81% observed a single time. This specimen consisted of CD4+ or CD8+ T cells sorted from blood, obtained in a trial of the OX40 agonist ivuxolimab. These receptors were collected from an adult with an advanced solid tumor such as melanoma, head and neck, liver or kidney cancer.

This chain joins TRBV25-1 and TRBJ2-1; unclear D gene. CDR1 MGHDK and CDR2 SYGVNS come from the germline V gene. Trimming stripped 2 bases from V and 0 bases from J, with 5 bases between. CDR3 length: 14 amino acids. CDR3 sequence reads: CASSEAYSYNEQFF. The CDR3 DNA sequence: TGTGCCAGCAGTGAAGCCTACTCCTACAATGAGCAGTTCTTC.

The chain combines TRBV6-1 with TRBJ1-2; TRBD1 is a possible D gene (6 bases). CDR1 and CDR2 (germline): MNHNS, SASEGT. The V and J ends lost 5 bases and 5 bases respectively, with 12 bases between them. The length of the CDR3 is 13 residues. The CDR3: CASSNQGQYGYTF. The DNA of the CDR3 is TGTGCCAGCAGTAATCAGGGGCAATATGGCTACACCTTC.

This clone has ten or more counts. The J gene is TRBJ1-5, the V gene TRBV4-2; 9 positions agree with TRBD1. The CDR3 is 16 amino acids. Germline loops: CDR1 LGHNA, CDR2 YNFKEQ. With 0 bases clipped from V and 5 bases from J, the junction kept 5 bases outside the gene matches. The CDR3 spells CASSQDETGGYQPQHF. As DNA, the CDR3 is TGTGCCAGCAGCCAAGATGAGACAGGGGGATATCAGCCCCAGCATTTT.

The chain couples TRBV5-8 to TRBJ1-3, with no clear D. The V end lost 1 base, the J end lost 2 bases, and 10 bases lay between the germline ends. The length of the CDR3 is 15 residues. The germline CDR1 and CDR2 sequences are SGHTS and YDEGEE. In DNA form, the CDR3 reads TGTGCCAGCAGCTTGCGTTCGGGTCCTGGAAACACCATATATTTT. This codes for CASSLRSGPGNTIYF.

This clone was counted a single time. A junction end diverges from the germline sequence, so it may reflect a read error. CDR3 in amino acids: CASSRKKGQTIF. In nucleotides, the CDR3 is TGTGCCAGCAGTCGTAAAAAGGGACAGACCATCTTC. The rearrangement uses TRBV7-9 and TRBJ2-4, with 7 bases aligning to TRBD1. Germline loops: CDR1 SEHNR, CDR2 FQNEAQ (reference sequence). The length of the CDR3 is 12 residues.

The genes are TRBV5-5 and TRBJ1-2, with D unresolved. Trimming cost V 3 bases and J 3 bases, with 12 bases left between them. The CDR3 loop spans 14 amino acids. Looked up from germline, CDR1 is SGHKS and CDR2 is YYEKEE (reference sequence). The CDR3 loop reads CASSYFAGDYGYTF. CDR3 nucleotides: TGTGCCAGCAGCTATTTTGCGGGAGACTATGGCTACACCTTC.

CDR3 DNA sequence: TGTGCCAGCAGCAACGGACTAGCGGGAGGGAACACCGGGGAGCTGTTTTTT. As protein: CASSNGLAGGNTGELFF. The genes are TRBV7-9 and TRBJ2-2; 14 bases fit TRBD2. Germline assignment: CDR1 SEHNR and CDR2 FQNEAQ (reference sequence). Trimming removed 5 bases from V and 1 base from J; junction bases left unmatched: 3. This CDR3 spans 17 amino acids.

The chain uses TRBV4-1 and TRBJ2-7, with 12 bases identical to TRBD2. CDR3 size: 15 residues. V dropped 1 base and J dropped 2; count of bases not matched to a gene: 0. CDR1 is MGHRA and CDR2 is YSYEKL in the germline V gene. The CDR3 reads CASSQGTSGAYEQYF. In nucleotides, the CDR3 is TGCGCCAGCAGCCAAGGGACTAGCGGGGCCTACGAGCAGTACTTC.

This chain links TRBV5-7 with TRBJ2-1, with a tentative D call TRBD1 (6 bases). TRBV5-7 is designated an ORF whose function remains uncertain. CDR3 size: 12 residues. V was clipped by 7 bases and J by 6 bases, with 11 bases between them. The CDR3 sequence: CASAGGPNEQFF. CDR3 sequence (DNA): TGTGCCAGCGCTGGGGGCCCCAATGAGCAGTTCTTC.

The J gene is TRBJ2-3, the V gene TRBV7-6; D may be TRBD2 (5 bases). The CDR3 has 12 residues. The V gene's germline CDR1 is SGHVS and CDR2 FNYEAQ. V was cut by 8 bases and J by 3 bases, with 9 bases left in between. The CDR3 protein is CASSWETDTQYF. Written as DNA, the CDR3 is TGTGCCAGCTCTTGGGAGACAGATACGCAGTATTTT.

The rearrangement links TRBV27 to TRBJ2-3; 9 bases are a match to TRBD2. This CDR3 region has 17 residues. Germline CDR1 is MNHEY and CDR2 is SMNVEV (reference sequence). The trim removed 2 bases at V and 2 bases at J, leaving 8 bases unmatched. CDR3 in DNA: TGTGCCAGCAGTTTAGGTAGCGGGAGTGGCCACACAGATACGCAGTATTTT. Its protein product is CASSLGSGSGHTDTQYF.

J is TRBJ2-2 and V is TRBV9, with D possibly TRBD2 on 5 matching bases. Looked up from germline, CDR1 is SGDLS and CDR2 is YYNGEE. The length of the CDR3 is 14 residues. Trimming cost V 2 bases and J 2 bases, with 7 bases left between them. The CDR3 reads CASSVGLNTGELFF. The DNA of the CDR3 is TGTGCCAGCAGCGTCGGACTCAACACCGGGGAGCTGTTTTTT.

J is TRBJ1-2 and V is TRBV29-1; 11 nucleotides match TRBD1. V dropped 6 bases and J dropped 5; count of bases not matched to a gene: 14. The CDR3 has 16 amino acids. In germline, CDR1 is SQVTM, CDR2 ANQGSEA. CDR3 sequence (DNA): TGCAGCGTATCGGAATACGGACAGGGGGCAGGGTATGGCTACACCTTC. Residues: CSVSEYGQGAGYGYTF.

V usage is TRBV5-8 and J usage is TRBJ1-2; 9 nucleotides align to TRBD1. CDR3 length: 15 amino acids. Germline V lookup: CDR1 SGHTS, CDR2 YDEGEE. V was clipped by 4 bases and J by 2 bases; unmatched bases: 6. This chain's CDR3 is CASSQTGGTNYGYTF. For the CDR3, the DNA is TGTGCCAGCAGCCAAACAGGGGGCACCAACTATGGCTACACCTTC.

The chain carries TRBV6-5 and TRBJ2-7; 9 bases fit TRBD2. Trimming removed 2 bases from V and 5 bases from J; junction bases left unmatched: 7. The CDR3 is 15 amino acids. Germline CDR1 MNHEY, CDR2 SVGAGI. CDR3 sequence reads: CASSYLAGFWNEQYF. CDR3 nucleotide sequence: TGTGCCAGCAGTTACCTAGCGGGATTCTGGAACGAGCAGTACTTC.

The J gene is TRBJ1-5, the V gene TRBV6-6; weak D call: TRBD1 (5 bases). V gave up 4 bases and J gave up 1 base, with 11 bases separating them. The germline gives CDR1 MNHNY, CDR2 SVGAGI (reference sequence). The CDR3 sequence is 15 residues long. Written as DNA, the CDR3 is TGTGCCAGCAGTTCCGGGGGGATCAGCAATCAGCCCCAGCATTTT. Translation gives CASSSGGISNQPQHF.

The chain employs TRBV7-8 and TRBJ2-7, with TRBD2 matching over 14 bases. Trimming took 4 bases from V and 6 from J; bases not matched to a gene: 2. The length of the CDR3 is 14 residues. The germline CDR1 and CDR2 sequences are SGHVS and FQNEAQ. The CDR3 loop is CASSSGLAGAEQYF. CDR3 nucleotides: TGTGCCAGCAGCTCGGGACTAGCGGGAGCCGAGCAGTACTTC. The variable domain in full, with the rest retrieved from reference TRBV7-8 and TRBJ2-7, is GAGVSQSPRYKVAKRGQDVALRCDPISGHVSLFWYQQALGQGPEFLTYFQNEAQLDKSGLPSDRFFAERPEGSVSTLKIQRTQQEDSAVYLCASSSGLAGAEQYFGPGTRLTVT.

In DNA form, the CDR3 reads TGTGCCAGCAGTTCCTGGACAGAGAGCTACGAGCAGTACTTC. Encoded protein: CASSSWTESYEQYF. The chain combines TRBV6-5 with TRBJ2-7; tentatively, D is TRBD1 (6 bases). Germline values: CDR1 MNHEY, CDR2 SVGAGI. Between the trimmed V and J ends, which lost 4 bases and 3 bases, there was a span of 13 bases. The CDR3 runs to 14 residues.

The rearrangement uses TRBV6-5 and TRBJ1-5; no firm D call. Per the germline V gene, CDR1 is MNHEY and CDR2 is SVGAGI. This CDR3 has 15 amino acids. Trimming removed 6 bases from V and 4 bases from J, with 16 bases in between. In nucleotides, the CDR3 is TGTGCCAGCAGGACTCACGGGGAAGGAAATCAGCCCCAGCATTTT. Protein sequence: CASRTHGEGNQPQHF.

The chain employs TRBV25-1 and TRBJ1-4; TRBD1 might be the D (6 bases). This CDR3 region has 15 residues. Trimming stripped 3 bases from V and 6 bases from J, with 14 bases between. Per the germline V gene, CDR1 is MGHDK and CDR2 is SYGVNS. This chain's CDR3 is CASSDNRVLDEKLFF. For the CDR3, the DNA is TGTGCCAGCAGTGATAACAGGGTTCTGGATGAAAAACTGTTTTTT.

This chain links TRBV5-4 with TRBJ1-6; tentatively, D is TRBD1 (5 bases). The CDR3 has 14 residues. Germline V lookup: CDR1 SGHNT, CDR2 YYREEE (reference sequence). V was trimmed by 4 bases and J by 11 bases, leaving 16 bases between them. Written as DNA, the CDR3 is TGTGCCAGCAGCGGCAATCAGGGAGTTCCACCCCTCCACTTT. Its translation is CASSGNQGVPPLHF. Together with reference TRBV5-4 and TRBJ1-6, the CDR3 gives the full variable domain: ETGVTQSPTHLIKTRGQQVTLRCSSQSGHNTVSWYQQALGQGPQFIFQYYREEENGRGNFPPRFSGLQFPNYSSELNVNALELDDSALYLCASSGNQGVPPLHFGNGTRLTVT.